This T cell receptor beta chain derives from a study of cytotoxic CD8 clonotypes in ibrutinib-treated CLL. This clone was counted a few times. Germline-derived CDR1 and CDR2 are SGHNT and YENEEA. With 11 bases removed from V and 5 bases from J, the gap between germline ends came to 15 bases. The CDR3 has 12 residues. Only in-frame clones appear in the TCRdb table, and some are missing; sequencing was by immunoSEQ multiplex PCR. The repertoire holds roughly 250,000 clones, with under 75% as singletons. The V gene is TRBV11-3, the J gene TRBJ1-2, with D possibly being TRBD1 (5 bases). This sequence was found in a human donor with chronic lymphocytic leukemia. The sample consisted of PBMCs, taken after 24 months of ibrutinib treatment. Written as DNA, the CDR3 is TGTGCCCCTCCCCCGAGGGGATATGGCTACACCTTC. As protein: CAPPPRGYGYTF.